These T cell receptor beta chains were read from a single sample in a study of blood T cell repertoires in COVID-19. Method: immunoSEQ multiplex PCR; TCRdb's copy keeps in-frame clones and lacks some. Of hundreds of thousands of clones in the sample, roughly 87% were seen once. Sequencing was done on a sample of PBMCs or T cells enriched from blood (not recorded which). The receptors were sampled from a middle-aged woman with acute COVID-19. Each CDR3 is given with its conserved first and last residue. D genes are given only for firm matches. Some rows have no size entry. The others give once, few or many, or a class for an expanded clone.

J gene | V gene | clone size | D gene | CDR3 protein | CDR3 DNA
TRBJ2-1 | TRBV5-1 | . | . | CASSTLPRGSSYNEQFF | TGCGCCAGCAGCACCCTCCCCAGGGGCAGCTCCTACAATGAGCAGTTCTTC
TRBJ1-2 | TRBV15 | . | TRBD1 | CATSRDLGGQGHHGYTF | TGTGCCACCAGCAGAGACCTGGGCGGACAGGGGCATCATGGCTACACCTTC
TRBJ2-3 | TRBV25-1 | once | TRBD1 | CASRGTTGDTDTQYF | TGTGCCAGCAGGGGAACGACAGGGGACACAGATACGCAGTATTTT
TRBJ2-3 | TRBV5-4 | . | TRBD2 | CASRGGSGGTDTQYF | TGTGCCAGCAGAGGTGGTAGCGGGGGCACAGATACGCAGTATTTT
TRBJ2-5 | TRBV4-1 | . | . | CASSLDPGALAQETQYF | TGCGCCAGCAGCCTTGACCCTGGGGCATTGGCACAAGAGACCCAGTACTTC
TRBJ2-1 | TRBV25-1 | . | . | CASSTAYTAYEQFF | TGTGCCAGCAGTACCGCGTACACAGCCTATGAGCAGTTCTTC
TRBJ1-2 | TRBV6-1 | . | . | CASSESPGPYGYTF | TGTGCCAGCAGTGAAAGCCCAGGCCCCTATGGCTACACCTTC
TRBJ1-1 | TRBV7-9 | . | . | CASSSWGAGAFF | TGTGCCAGCAGCTCATGGGGAGCGGGTGCTTTCTTT
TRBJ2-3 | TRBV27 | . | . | CASSLYQEGSSTDTQYF | TGTGCCAGCAGTTTATATCAGGAGGGGTCTAGCACAGATACGCAGTATTTT
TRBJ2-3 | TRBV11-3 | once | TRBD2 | CASSGWSSGGATDTQYF | TGTGCCAGCAGCGGTTGGTCTAGCGGGGGGGCAACAGATACGCAGTATTTT
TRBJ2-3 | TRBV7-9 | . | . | CASSLSLSADTQYF | TGTGCCAGCAGCTTAAGTTTGTCAGCAGATACGCAGTATTTT
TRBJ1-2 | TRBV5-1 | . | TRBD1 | CASSWNDGTQGGYTF | TGCGCCAGCAGCTGGAATGACGGGACACAGGGGGGCTACACCTTC
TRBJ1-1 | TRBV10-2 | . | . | CASGLMNTEAFF | TGCGCCAGCGGTCTAATGAACACTGAAGCTTTCTTT
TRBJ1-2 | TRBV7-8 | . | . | CASSNRVLPGDGYTF | TGTGCCAGCAGCAACCGGGTCCTCCCCGGGGATGGCTACACCTTC
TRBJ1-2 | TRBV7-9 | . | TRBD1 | CASSSPNIQGAGYGYTF | TGTGCCAGCAGCTCCCCAAACATACAGGGGGCGGGCTATGGCTACACCTTC
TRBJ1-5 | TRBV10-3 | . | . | CAISGSLLGNQPQHF | TGTGCCATCAGTGGGTCCCTACTCGGCAATCAGCCCCAGCATTTT
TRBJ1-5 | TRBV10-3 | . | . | CAISEGGGRQPQHF | TGTGCCATCAGTGAAGGCGGGGGTAGGCAGCCCCAGCATTTT
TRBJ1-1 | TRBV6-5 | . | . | CASSDLRENTEAFF | TGTGCCAGCAGCGACTTACGGGAGAACACTGAAGCTTTCTTT
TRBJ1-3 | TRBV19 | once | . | CASSMVRGNTIYF | TGTGCCAGTAGTATGGTCCGGGGAAACACCATATATTTT
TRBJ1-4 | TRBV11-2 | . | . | CASSPTDPRTNEKLFF | TGTGCCAGCAGCCCGACTGACCCGAGAACTAATGAAAAACTGTTTTTT
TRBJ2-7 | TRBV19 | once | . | CASSLSETTPRQYF | TGTGCCAGTAGTCTGTCAGAGACTACTCCTAGGCAGTACTTC
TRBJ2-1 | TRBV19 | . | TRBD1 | CASTSRDRGNEQFF | TGTGCCAGTACCTCACGGGACAGGGGCAATGAGCAGTTCTTC
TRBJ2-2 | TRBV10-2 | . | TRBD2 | CASSESGGGNTGELFF | TGCGCCAGCAGTGAATCAGGCGGGGGGAACACCGGGGAGCTGTTTTTT
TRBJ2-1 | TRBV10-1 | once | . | CASSEAGLDEQFF | TGCGCCAGCAGTGAGGCGGGTTTGGATGAGCAGTTCTTC